These 27 T cell receptor beta chains share one sample of origin, sequenced in a study of cytomegalovirus exposure and HLA in healthy donors. A multiplex PCR was run with 60 Vbeta primers and 13 Jbeta primers. Profiled with immunoSEQ multiplex PCR; TCRdb holds only in-frame clones, not every one. The data contain tens of thousands of clones, less than 75% of them singletons. The material sequenced was PBMCs. These receptors were taken from a man aged 30 to 45 in good health and CMV-seronegative.

The chain recombines TRBV5-1 with TRBJ2-3, with 8 nucleotides matching TRBD1. V was clipped by 4 bases and J by 2 bases; unmatched bases: 6. The CDR3 loop spans 15 amino acids. Germline assignment: CDR1 SGHRS and CDR2 YFSETQ. DNA of the CDR3: TGCGCCAGCAGCGGCAGGGGGCGCCCCACAGATACGCAGTATTTT. It yields the protein CASSGRGRPTDTQYF.

The chain employs TRBV5-1 and TRBJ2-4; TRBD1 might be the D (6 bases). Germline V gene lookup returns CDR1 SGHRS and CDR2 YFSETQ. The CDR3 runs to 15 residues. V lost 1 base to trimming and J lost 8 bases, with 16 bases between them. Here the CDR3 reads CASSLTGTPRDIQYF. The CDR3, as DNA: TGCGCCAGCAGCTTGACCGGGACACCGAGGGACATTCAGTACTTC. Combining the CDR3 with reference TRBV5-1 and TRBJ2-4 gives the whole variable domain KAGVTQTPRYLIKTRGQQVTLSCSPISGHRSVSWYQQTPGQGLQFLFEYFSETQRNKGNFPGRFSGRQFSNSRSEMNVSTLELGDSALYLCASSLTGTPRDIQYFGAGTRLSVL.

This clone was recorded a few times. The gene calls are TRBV6-6 and TRBJ1-5; TRBD1 matches 9 bases. CDR3 length equals 16 residues. Trimming cost V 6 bases and J 5 bases; bases outside gene matches: 11. The germline CDR1 and CDR2 sequences are MNHNY and SVGAGI (reference sequence). CDR3 amino acids: CASSLRTGGSDQPQHF. CDR3 nucleotide sequence: TGTGCCAGCAGCCTCCGAACAGGGGGCAGTGATCAGCCCCAGCATTTT.

The V call is TRBV7-6, the J call TRBJ1-4; tentatively, D is TRBD1 (6 bases). There are 12 residues in the CDR3. Trimming removed 5 bases from V and 7 bases from J, with 8 bases in between. Germline V gives CDR1 SGHVS, CDR2 FNYEAQ. CDR3 amino acids: CASSPRGEKLFF. CDR3 DNA sequence: TGTGCCAGCAGCCCCAGGGGTGAAAAACTGTTTTTT.

The V gene is TRBV5-1, the J gene TRBJ2-1; TRBD1 matches 8 bases. The CDR3 consists of 15 residues. J lost 5 bases, V lost 7 bases, and 11 bases had no gene match. From germline, CDR1 is SGHRS and CDR2 YFSETQ. DNA for the CDR3: TGCGCCAGCGGCCGGGACAGGACCTTCGACAATGAGCAGTTCTTC. Its translation is CASGRDRTFDNEQFF.

This chain links TRBV7-6 with TRBJ2-1; 14 nucleotides line up with TRBD2. The germline CDR1 and CDR2 sequences are SGHVS and FNYEAQ. CDR3 length equals 17 residues. J lost 8 bases, V lost 2 bases, and 8 bases had no gene match. The CDR3 DNA reads as TGTGCCAGCAGCTTATTGCCGGGACTAGCGGGAGTGCATGAGCAGTTCTTC. Translated, it gives CASSLLPGLAGVHEQFF.

The V and J genes are TRBV5-4 and TRBJ2-5, with 10 bases aligning to TRBD2. Looked up from germline, CDR1 is SGHNT and CDR2 is YYREEE (reference sequence). This CDR3 comprises 14 residues. Losses at the gene ends were 3 bases for V and 5 bases for J; bases not matched to a gene: 4. The CDR3 is CASSSLAGAETQYF. In nucleotides, the CDR3 is TGTGCCAGCAGCTCCCTAGCGGGAGCGGAGACCCAGTACTTC. The entire variable domain, with the rest obtained from reference TRBV5-4 and TRBJ2-5, is as follows: ETGVTQSPTHLIKTRGQQVTLRCSSQSGHNTVSWYQQALGQGPQFIFQYYREEENGRGNFPPRFSGLQFPNYSSELNVNALELDDSALYLCASSSLAGAETQYFGPGTRLLVL.

This chain connects TRBV2 to TRBJ2-7; no definite D call. Germline-derived CDR1 and CDR2 are SNHLY and FYNNEI. V shed 3 bases and J shed 4 bases, with 19 bases lying between them. This CDR3 has 16 amino acids. DNA of the CDR3: TGTGCCAGCAGTGAGCATAAGCTACGACTTCAGTACGAGCAGTACTTC. Its translation is CASSEHKLRLQYEQYF.

This clone has only a few counts. The chain combines TRBV7-2 with TRBJ1-5; unclear D gene. The CDR3 covers 18 residues. Germline V gene lookup returns CDR1 SGHTA and CDR2 FQGNSA. V lost 1 base, J lost 1 base, and 17 bases lay in between. The CDR3 nucleotides read TGTGCCAGCAGCTTAGTCGGTAGAGGGAGAGGGAGCAATCAGCCCCAGCATTTT. This translates into CASSLVGRGRGSNQPQHF.

The chain uses TRBV19 and TRBJ2-1, with D possibly being TRBD2 (5 bases). The V end lost 6 bases, the J end lost 3 bases, and 12 bases lay between the germline ends. The CDR3 loop spans 14 amino acids. Germline V gene data show CDR1 as LNHDA and CDR2 as SQIVND (reference sequence). CDR3 sequence reads: CASRGSEIYNEQFF. CDR3 bases: TGTGCCAGTAGGGGGAGTGAGATCTACAATGAGCAGTTCTTC.

Comments on this clone: With a much larger clone just one base away, this may be a read error. The V gene is TRBV12-2, the J gene TRBJ2-7; the tabulated D call, TRBD2, remains unverified against the DNA. TRBV12-2 is a known pseudogene. This CDR3 contains 17 residues. In DNA form, the CDR3 reads TGTGCACGTCGCTCGGGACTAGCGGGAAATAGCTCCTACGAGCAGTACTTC. This gives the protein CARRSGLAGNSSYEQYF.

V gene TRBV5-4 combines with J gene TRBJ2-2; 15 nucleotides agree with TRBD2. Looked up from germline, CDR1 is SGHNT and CDR2 is YYREEE (reference sequence). The CDR3 contains 16 residues. J was trimmed by 5 bases and V by 2 bases; bases with no gene match: 1. The CDR3 region has the DNA TGTGCCAGCAGCTTTGGACTAGCGGGAGGGACCGGGGAGCTGTTTTTT. Its protein product is CASSFGLAGGTGELFF.

The J gene is TRBJ2-3, the V gene TRBV6-5; D is unclear. V was shortened by 7 bases and J by 0 bases, with 11 bases between the two germline ends. The CDR3 covers 14 residues. The V gene's germline CDR1 is MNHEY and CDR2 SVGAGI. CDR3 in DNA: TGTGCCAGCACCGAGACCGGGAGCACAGATACGCAGTATTTT. Translation: CASTETGSTDTQYF.

This clone has at least ten counts. Different DNA sequences within this sample yield the same CDR3. This chain connects TRBV6-5 to TRBJ1-2; no firm D call. Germline CDR1 is MNHEY and CDR2 is SVGAGI. The CDR3 has 15 residues. The V end was cut by 0 bases, the J end by 1 base, with 9 bases between. The CDR3 is CASSYSAGINYGYTF. DNA of the CDR3: TGTGCCAGCAGTTACTCTGCGGGAATTAACTATGGCTACACCTTC.

The chain links TRBV5-1 to TRBJ2-7; 8 positions agree with TRBD2. The CDR3 is made up of 16 amino acids. V shed 0 bases, J shed 6 bases, and the junction held 11 bases outside the gene matches. Looked up from germline, CDR1 is SGHRS and CDR2 is YFSETQ. The chain's CDR3 is CASSLDGGVVLSEQYF. The CDR3 nucleotides read TGCGCCAGCAGCTTGGACGGGGGGGTTGTCCTGAGCGAGCAGTACTTC.

The chain has TRBV7-8 and TRBJ2-3, with D possibly matching TRBD1 (6 bases). V lost 2 bases to trimming and J lost 5 bases, with 11 bases between them. The germline CDR1 and CDR2 sequences are SGHVS and FQNEAQ. The CDR3 length is 14 residues. The CDR3 region has the DNA TGTGCCAGCAGCTTAAATCAGGGGCTAGATACGCAGTATTTT. This translates into CASSLNQGLDTQYF.

On this clone: The junction differs from germline at one of its ends, possibly a read error. The chain links TRBV28 to TRBJ2-1; TRBD2 agrees at 7 bases. The germline V gene has CDR1 MDHEN and CDR2 SYDVKM. The CDR3 length is 16 residues. The CDR3 sequence: CASRGSRGGSMVEQFF. For the CDR3, the DNA is TGTGCCAGCAGGGGATCTAGGGGCGGGAGTATGGTTGAGCAATTCTTC.

Only one count was recorded for this clone. CDR3 residues: CASSQGTARQETQYF. In nucleotides, the CDR3 is TGTGCCAGCAGCCAGGGGACAGCTAGACAAGAGACCCAGTACTTC. V is TRBV5-8 and J is TRBJ2-5, with TRBD1 matching over 7 bases. The CDR3 is 15 amino acids. Germline V lookup: CDR1 SGHTS, CDR2 YDEGEE. With 4 bases clipped from V and 2 bases from J, the junction kept 8 bases outside the gene matches.

The chain combines TRBV5-1 with TRBJ2-5; 8 positions match TRBD2. This CDR3 has 15 residues. The V gene's germline CDR1 is SGHRS and CDR2 YFSETQ. Trimming took 3 bases from V and 5 from J; bases not matched to a gene: 9. The CDR3 protein is CASSYGSGTQETQYF. DNA of the CDR3: TGCGCCAGCAGCTATGGTAGCGGGACGCAGGAGACCCAGTACTTC.

The V call is TRBV15, the J call TRBJ1-2; possibly TRBD1 for D (6 bases). The CDR3 consists of 16 residues. The germline CDR1 and CDR2 sequences are LNHNV and YYDKDF (reference sequence). Trimming cost V 0 bases and J 4 bases, with 15 bases left between them. This CDR3 is CATSREGGELIYGYTF. The CDR3 nucleotides are TGTGCCACCAGCAGAGAAGGGGGGGAATTGATCTATGGCTACACCTTC.

The V and J genes are TRBV5-1 and TRBJ1-2; D is uncertain. The CDR3 sequence is 16 residues long. The germline CDR1 and CDR2 sequences are SGHRS and YFSETQ. V gave up 0 bases and J gave up 1 base, with 13 bases separating them. CDR3 sequence: CASSLGQAALNYGYTF. In DNA form, the CDR3 reads TGCGCCAGCAGCTTGGGGCAGGCCGCTCTTAACTATGGCTACACCTTC.

J is TRBJ2-2 and V is TRBV9; D is uncertain. V dropped 6 bases and J dropped 4 bases, with 13 bases sitting between them. In germline, CDR1 is SGDLS, CDR2 YYNGEE. There are 14 residues in the CDR3. The CDR3 nucleotides read TGTGCCAGCAAGAACAGCCCAGCCACCGGGGAGCTGTTTTTT. This sequence encodes CASKNSPATGELFF.

This chain connects TRBV10-1 to TRBJ2-3; D may be TRBD2 (6 bases). The germline CDR1 and CDR2 sequences are WNHNN and SYGVQD (reference sequence). The V and J ends lost 8 bases and 0 bases respectively, with 21 bases between them. This CDR3 spans 17 amino acids. The CDR3 sequence is CASFLGTQLRSTDTQYF. CDR3 DNA: TGCGCCAGCTTTTTGGGGACTCAGTTAAGGAGCACAGATACGCAGTATTTT.

The chain carries TRBV2 and TRBJ1-5; no clear D. The V gene's germline CDR1 is SNHLY and CDR2 FYNNEI. CDR3 length: 13 amino acids. With 5 bases removed from V and 4 bases from J, the gap between germline ends came to 9 bases. DNA of the CDR3: TGTGCCAGCAGTTCAGGAGGGAATCAGCCCCAGCATTTT. Protein product: CASSSGGNQPQHF.

The CDR3, as DNA: TGTGCCAGCAGCTTAGCGACAGGCGAGCAGTACTTC. This sequence encodes CASSLATGEQYF. This chain uses TRBV7-6 with TRBJ2-5; TRBD1 might be the D (6 bases). The DNA end favors TRBJ2-7, so the J call may be wrong. This CDR3 region has 12 residues. Germline lookup yields CDR1 SGHVS and CDR2 FNYEAQ.

The J gene is TRBJ2-7, the V gene TRBV27, with D perhaps TRBD2 (5 bases). CDR1 MNHEY and CDR2 SMNVEV come from the germline V gene (reference sequence). This CDR3 is built from 13 residues. V was clipped by 5 bases and J by 6 bases, with 14 bases between them. The chain's CDR3 is CASSPTSNSEQYF. For the CDR3, the DNA is TGTGCCAGCAGTCCCACTAGTAACTCCGAGCAGTACTTC.

V gene TRBV30 combines with J gene TRBJ2-3, with a possible D match to TRBD2 (6 bases). Per germline, CDR1 GTSNPN and CDR2 SVGIG (reference sequence). The CDR3 sequence is 10 residues long. Trimming left V 6 bases short and J 9 bases short, with 10 bases between. The CDR3 sequence: CACTGGTQYF. The CDR3 DNA reads TGTGCCTGCACCGGAGGGACGCAGTATTTT.